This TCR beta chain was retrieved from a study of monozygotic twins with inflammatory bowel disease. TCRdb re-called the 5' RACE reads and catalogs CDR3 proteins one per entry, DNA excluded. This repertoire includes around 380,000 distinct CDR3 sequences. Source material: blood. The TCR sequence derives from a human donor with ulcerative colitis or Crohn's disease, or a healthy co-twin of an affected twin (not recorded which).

The CDR3 loop is CASSPNPGLAGNTGELFF. The J gene is TRBJ2-2, the V gene TRBV7-3; with no DNA, the TCRdb D assignment of TRBD2 cannot be verified. This CDR3 comprises 18 residues. Germline loops: CDR1 SGHTA, CDR2 FQGTGA.